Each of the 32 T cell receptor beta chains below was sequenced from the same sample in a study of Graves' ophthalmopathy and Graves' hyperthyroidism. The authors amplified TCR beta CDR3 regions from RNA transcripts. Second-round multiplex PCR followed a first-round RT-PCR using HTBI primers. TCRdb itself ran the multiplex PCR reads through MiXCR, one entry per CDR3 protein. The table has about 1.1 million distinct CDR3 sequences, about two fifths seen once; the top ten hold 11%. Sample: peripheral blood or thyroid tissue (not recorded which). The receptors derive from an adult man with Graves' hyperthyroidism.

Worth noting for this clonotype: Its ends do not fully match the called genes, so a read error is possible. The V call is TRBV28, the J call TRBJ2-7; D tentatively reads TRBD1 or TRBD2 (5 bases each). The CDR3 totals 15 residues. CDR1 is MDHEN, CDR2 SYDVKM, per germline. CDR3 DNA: TGTGCCAGCAGTCCCCGGAGGAGCGGCGTGCGTTCTAGGGGCTTC. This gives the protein CASSPRRSGVRSRGF.

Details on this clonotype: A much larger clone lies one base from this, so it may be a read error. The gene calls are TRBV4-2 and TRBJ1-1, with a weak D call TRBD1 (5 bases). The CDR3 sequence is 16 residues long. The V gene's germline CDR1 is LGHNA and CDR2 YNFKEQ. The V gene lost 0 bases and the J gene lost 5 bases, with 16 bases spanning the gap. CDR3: CASSQDRVGVNTEAFF. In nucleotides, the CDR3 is TGTGCCAGCAGCCAAGATCGGGTAGGGGTCAATACTGAAGCTTTCTTT.

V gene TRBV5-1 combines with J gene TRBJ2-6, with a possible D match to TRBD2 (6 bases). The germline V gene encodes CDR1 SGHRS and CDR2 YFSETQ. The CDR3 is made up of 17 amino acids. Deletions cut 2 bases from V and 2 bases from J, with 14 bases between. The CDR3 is CASSFFQRAAGANVLTF. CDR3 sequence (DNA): TGCGCCAGCAGCTTTTTCCAGCGGGCGGCTGGGGCCAACGTCCTGACTTTC.

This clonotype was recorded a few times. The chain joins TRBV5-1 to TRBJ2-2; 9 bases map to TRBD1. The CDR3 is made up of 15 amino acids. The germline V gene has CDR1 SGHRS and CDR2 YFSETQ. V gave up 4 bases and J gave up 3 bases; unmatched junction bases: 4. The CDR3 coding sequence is TGCGCCAGCAGCCGGACAGGGGAAGACACCGGGGAGCTGTTTTTT. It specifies CASSRTGEDTGELFF.

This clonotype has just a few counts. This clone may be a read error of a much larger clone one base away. In DNA, the CDR3 is TGTGCCACCAGTCCCGGGACAGGGAACACCAGGGAGCTGTTTTTT. This encodes CATSPGTGNTRELFF. The V and J genes are TRBV24-1 and TRBJ2-2, with 9 bases fitting TRBD1. This CDR3 region has 15 residues. Germline assignment: CDR1 KGHDR and CDR2 SFDVKD.

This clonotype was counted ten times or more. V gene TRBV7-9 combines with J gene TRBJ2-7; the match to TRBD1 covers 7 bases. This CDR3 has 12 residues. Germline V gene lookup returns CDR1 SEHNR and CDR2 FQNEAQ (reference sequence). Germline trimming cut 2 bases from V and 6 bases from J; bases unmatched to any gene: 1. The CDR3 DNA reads TGTGCCAGCAGCTTAACAGGGGCCGAGCAGTACTTC. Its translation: CASSLTGAEQYF.

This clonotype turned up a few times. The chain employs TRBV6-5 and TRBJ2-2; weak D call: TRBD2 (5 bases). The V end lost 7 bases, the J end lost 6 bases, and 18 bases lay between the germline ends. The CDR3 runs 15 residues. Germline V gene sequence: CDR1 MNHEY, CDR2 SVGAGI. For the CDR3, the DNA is TGTGCCAGCAAATTCGGTCGGGGATTGCCCGGGGAGCTGTTTTTT. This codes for CASKFGRGLPGELFF.

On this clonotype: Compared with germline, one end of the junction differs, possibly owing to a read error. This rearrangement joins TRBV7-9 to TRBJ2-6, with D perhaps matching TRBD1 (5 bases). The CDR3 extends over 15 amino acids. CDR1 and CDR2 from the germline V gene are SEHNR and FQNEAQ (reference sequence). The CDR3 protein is CACSLGRAGANVLTF. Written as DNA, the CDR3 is TGTGCCTGCAGCTTAGGCAGGGCTGGGGCCAACGTCCTGACTTTC.

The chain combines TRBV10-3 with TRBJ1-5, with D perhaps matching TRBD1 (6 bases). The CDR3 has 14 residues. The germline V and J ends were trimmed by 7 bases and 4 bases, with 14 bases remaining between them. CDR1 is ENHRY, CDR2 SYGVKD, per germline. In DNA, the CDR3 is TGTGCCATCACCGAGGACAGCGGGAATCAGCCCCAGCATTTT. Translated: CAITEDSGNQPQHF.

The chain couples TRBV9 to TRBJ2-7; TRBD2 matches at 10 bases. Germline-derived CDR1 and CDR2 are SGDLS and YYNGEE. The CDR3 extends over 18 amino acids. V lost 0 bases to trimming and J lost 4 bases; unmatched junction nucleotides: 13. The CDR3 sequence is CASSVGSGVAGGIYEQYF. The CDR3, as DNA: TGTGCCAGCAGCGTAGGATCGGGAGTAGCGGGGGGCATATACGAGCAGTACTTC.

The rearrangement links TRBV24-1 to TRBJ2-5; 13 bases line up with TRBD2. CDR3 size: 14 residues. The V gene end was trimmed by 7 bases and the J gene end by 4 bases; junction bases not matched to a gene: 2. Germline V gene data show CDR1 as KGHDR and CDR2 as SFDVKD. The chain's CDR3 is CATSGLAGVETQYF. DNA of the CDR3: TGTGCCACCAGCGGACTAGCGGGAGTAGAGACCCAGTACTTC.

CDR3 nucleotides: TGTGCCAGCAGCCAGGGTTTCGGTCAGCCCCAGCATTTT. Translation gives CASSQGFGQPQHF. J is TRBJ1-5 and V is TRBV11-3; D possibly corresponds to TRBD1 (5 bases). This CDR3 is built from 13 residues. Per the germline V gene, CDR1 is SGHNT and CDR2 is YENEEA. V was shortened by 5 bases and J by 6 bases, with 11 bases between the two germline ends.

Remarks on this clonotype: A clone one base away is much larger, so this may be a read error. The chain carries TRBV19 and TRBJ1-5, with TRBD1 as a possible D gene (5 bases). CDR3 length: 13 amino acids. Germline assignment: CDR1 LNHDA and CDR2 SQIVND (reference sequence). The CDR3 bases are TGTGCCAGTACCGGGGGGAGCAATAAGCCCCAGCATTTT. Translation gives CASTGGSNKPQHF.

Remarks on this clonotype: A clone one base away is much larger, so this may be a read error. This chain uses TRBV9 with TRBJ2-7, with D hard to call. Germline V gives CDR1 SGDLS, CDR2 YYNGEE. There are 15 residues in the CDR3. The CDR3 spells CASSPTARQSVEQDF. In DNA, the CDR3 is TGTGCCAGCAGCCCTACCGCTCGGCAATCGGTTGAGCAGGACTTC.

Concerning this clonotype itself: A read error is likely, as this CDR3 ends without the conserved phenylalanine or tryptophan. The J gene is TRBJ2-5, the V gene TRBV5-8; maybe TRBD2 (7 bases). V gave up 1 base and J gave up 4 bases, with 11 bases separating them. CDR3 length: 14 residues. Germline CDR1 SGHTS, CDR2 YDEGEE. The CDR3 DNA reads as TGTGCCAGCAGCTTGTTGCGGGGGCGAGAGACCCAGTACCTC. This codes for CASSLLRGRETQYL.

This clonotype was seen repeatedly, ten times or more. The DNA for the CDR3 is TGTGCCAGCTCGGACAGGGGAGGAAACACCATATATTTT. This codes for CASSDRGGNTIYF. J is TRBJ1-3 and V is TRBV9, with 9 bases identical to TRBD1. The V gene end was trimmed by 7 bases and the J gene end by 4 bases; junction bases not matched to a gene: 3. CDR1 SGDLS and CDR2 YYNGEE come from the germline V gene. This CDR3 contains 13 residues.

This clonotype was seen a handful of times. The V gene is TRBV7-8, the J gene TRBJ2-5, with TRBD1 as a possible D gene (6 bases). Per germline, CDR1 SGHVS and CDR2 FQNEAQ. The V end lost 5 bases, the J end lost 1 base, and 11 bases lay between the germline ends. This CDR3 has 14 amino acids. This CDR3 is CASSPGVAQETQYF. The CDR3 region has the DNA TGTGCCAGCAGCCCAGGGGTGGCCCAAGAGACCCAGTACTTC.

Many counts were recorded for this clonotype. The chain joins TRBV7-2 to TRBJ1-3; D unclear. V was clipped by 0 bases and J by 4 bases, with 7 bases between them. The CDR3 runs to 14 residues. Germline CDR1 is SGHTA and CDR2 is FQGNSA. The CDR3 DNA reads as TGTGCCAGCAGCTTAGCTGAAGTCGGAAACACCATATATTTT. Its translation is CASSLAEVGNTIYF.

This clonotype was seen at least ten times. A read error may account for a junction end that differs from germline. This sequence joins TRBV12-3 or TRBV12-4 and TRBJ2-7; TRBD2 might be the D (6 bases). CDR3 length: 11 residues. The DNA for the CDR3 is TGCGCCAGCAGCCGAGGGAGGGAGCAGTACTTC. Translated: CASSRGREQYF.

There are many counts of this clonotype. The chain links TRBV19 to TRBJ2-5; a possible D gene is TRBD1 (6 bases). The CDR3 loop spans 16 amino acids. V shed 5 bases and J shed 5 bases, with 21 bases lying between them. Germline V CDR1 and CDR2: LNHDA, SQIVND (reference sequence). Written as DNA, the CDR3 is TGTGCCAGTAGTGCGCCCGAACAGGGTTGGCGGGAGACCCAGTACTTC. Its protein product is CASSAPEQGWRETQYF. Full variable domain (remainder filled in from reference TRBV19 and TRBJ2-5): DGGITQSPKYLFRKEGQNVTLSCEQNLNHDAMYWYRQDPGQGLRLIYYSQIVNDFQKGDIAEGYSVSREKKESFPLTVTSAQKNPTAFYLCASSAPEQGWRETQYFGPGTRLLVL.

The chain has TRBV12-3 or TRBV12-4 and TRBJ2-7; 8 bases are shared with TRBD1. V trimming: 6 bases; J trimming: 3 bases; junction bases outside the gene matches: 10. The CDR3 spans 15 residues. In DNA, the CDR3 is TGTGCCAGCAGGACGGGGACAGGACCTTACTACGAGCAGTACTTC. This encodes CASRTGTGPYYEQYF.

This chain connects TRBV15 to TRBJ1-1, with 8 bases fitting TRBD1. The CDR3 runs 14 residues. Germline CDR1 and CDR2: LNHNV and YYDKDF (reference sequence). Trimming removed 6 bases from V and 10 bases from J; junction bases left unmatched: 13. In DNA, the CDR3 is TGTGCCACCAGACCTGGACAGGGCCGGGGGCGAGCTTTCTTT. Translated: CATRPGQGRGRAFF.

CDR3 sequence: CASSFPLGQIYGYTF. For the CDR3, the DNA is TGTGCCAGCAGCTTTCCCCTGGGACAGATCTATGGCTACACCTTC. The chain carries TRBV5-4 and TRBJ1-2; 7 bases agree with TRBD1. This CDR3 is built from 15 residues. Germline V gene lookup returns CDR1 SGHNT and CDR2 YYREEE (reference sequence). J gave up 4 bases and V 2 bases, and 8 bases lay outside the gene matches.

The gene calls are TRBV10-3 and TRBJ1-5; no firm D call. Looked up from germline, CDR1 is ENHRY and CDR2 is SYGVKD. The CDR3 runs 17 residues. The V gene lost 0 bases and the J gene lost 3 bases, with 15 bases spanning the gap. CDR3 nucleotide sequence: TGTGCCATCAGTGAGTCGACGAGCTCGGGTACCAATCAGCCCCAGCATTTT. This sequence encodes CAISESTSSGTNQPQHF.

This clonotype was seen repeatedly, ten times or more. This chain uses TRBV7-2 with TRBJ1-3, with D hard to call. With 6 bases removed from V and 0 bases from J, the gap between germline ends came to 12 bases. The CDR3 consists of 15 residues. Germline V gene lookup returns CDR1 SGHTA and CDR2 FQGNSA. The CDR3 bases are TGTGCCAGCAGTTCTGGACCATCCTCTGGAAACACCATATATTTT. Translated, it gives CASSSGPSSGNTIYF.

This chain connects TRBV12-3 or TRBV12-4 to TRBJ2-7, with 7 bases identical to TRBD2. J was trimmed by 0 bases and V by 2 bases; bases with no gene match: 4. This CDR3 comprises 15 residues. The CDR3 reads CASSLKSGVSYEQYF. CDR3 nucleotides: TGTGCCAGCAGTTTAAAGAGCGGGGTCTCCTACGAGCAGTACTTC.

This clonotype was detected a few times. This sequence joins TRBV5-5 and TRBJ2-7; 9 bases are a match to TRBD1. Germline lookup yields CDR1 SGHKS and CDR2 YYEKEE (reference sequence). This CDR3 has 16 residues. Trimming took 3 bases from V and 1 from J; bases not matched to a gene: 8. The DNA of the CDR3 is TGTGCCAGCAGCTCGGCCCCCGGGACAGGGTCCTACGAGCAGTACTTC. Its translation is CASSSAPGTGSYEQYF.

For the CDR3, the DNA is TGTGCCAGCAGCTTAGACCCTCGGGACAGGGTTTGGCAGACCCAGTACTTC. It specifies CASSLDPRDRVWQTQYF. J is TRBJ2-5 and V is TRBV7-2; 9 bases agree with TRBD1. Germline CDR1 is SGHTA and CDR2 is FQGNSA. The CDR3 consists of 17 residues. The junction had 12 bases not matched to a gene; V was cut back by 1 base and J by 6 bases.

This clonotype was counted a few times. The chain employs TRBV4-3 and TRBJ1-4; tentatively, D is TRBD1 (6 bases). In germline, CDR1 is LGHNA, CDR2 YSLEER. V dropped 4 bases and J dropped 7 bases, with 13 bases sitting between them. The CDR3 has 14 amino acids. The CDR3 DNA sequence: TGCGCCAGCAGCCCCTGGCAGGGGAGTGAAAAACTGTTTTTT. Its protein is CASSPWQGSEKLFF.

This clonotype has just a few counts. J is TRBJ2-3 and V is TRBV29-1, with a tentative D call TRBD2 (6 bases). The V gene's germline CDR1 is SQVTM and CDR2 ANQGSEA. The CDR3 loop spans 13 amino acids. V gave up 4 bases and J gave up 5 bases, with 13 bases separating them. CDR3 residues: CSVVRLARDTQYF. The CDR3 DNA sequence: TGCAGCGTTGTCAGGCTAGCGAGAGATACGCAGTATTTT.

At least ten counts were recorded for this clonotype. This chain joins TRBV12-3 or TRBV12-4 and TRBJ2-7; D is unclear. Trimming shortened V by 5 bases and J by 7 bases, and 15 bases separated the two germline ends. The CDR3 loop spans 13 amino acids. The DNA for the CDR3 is TGTGCCAGCAGTACCGCTGGGGTGCTAGAGCAGTACTTC. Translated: CASSTAGVLEQYF.

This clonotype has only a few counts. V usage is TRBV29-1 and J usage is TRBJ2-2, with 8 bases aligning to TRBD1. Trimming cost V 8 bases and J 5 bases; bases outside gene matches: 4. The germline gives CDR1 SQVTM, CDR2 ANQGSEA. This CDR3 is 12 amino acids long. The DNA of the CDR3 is TGCAGCTCCACAGGGGGGACCGGGGAGCTGTTTTTT. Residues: CSSTGGTGELFF.